The 15 T cell receptor beta chains given below trace back to one sample, sequenced in a study of blood T cells in healthy people across ages. A sample-barcoded 5' primer and a J-beta primer mix were used in a second PCR of roughly 7 to 11 cycles. TCRdb reprocessed the 5' RACE reads with MiXCR, giving one entry per CDR3 protein. The repertoire holds roughly 1,500,000 distinct CDR3 sequences, with approximately 38% as singletons. The specimen was blood. These receptors all stem from a woman aged 18-30 years in good health.

This clonotype occurred a few times. The CDR3 region is CASSSIAETQYF. The CDR3 nucleotides are TGTGCCAGCAGTTCCATTGCTGAGACCCAGTACTTC. The chain is built from TRBV6-5 and TRBJ2-5; D is uncertain. The CDR3 totals 12 residues. Germline lookup yields CDR1 MNHEY and CDR2 SVGAGI. V shed 4 bases and J shed 5 bases, with 8 bases lying between them.

This clonotype was counted a single time. This sequence joins TRBV19 and TRBJ2-3; 12 bases are shared with TRBD2. V dropped 7 bases and J dropped 2; count of bases not matched to a gene: 4. CDR3 length: 15 residues. Looked up from germline, CDR1 is LNHDA and CDR2 is SQIVND (reference sequence). As DNA, the CDR3 is TGTGCCAGTACTCGGACTAGCGGGGTCACAGATACGCAGTATTTT. Its translation is CASTRTSGVTDTQYF.

The V call is TRBV10-3, the J call TRBJ2-7; 9 bases are a match to TRBD2. After removal of 6 bases from V and 6 bases from J, the junction contained 9 bases not matched to a gene. Germline V gene data show CDR1 as ENHRY and CDR2 as SYGVKD. The CDR3 has 14 residues. This CDR3 is CAIRLAGPRGEQYF. The CDR3 DNA follows: TGTGCCATCAGACTAGCGGGCCCTCGGGGCGAGCAGTACTTC.

As regards this clonotype: A read error may produce the germline difference seen at one junction end. The chain carries TRBV24-1 and TRBJ2-4; 9 nucleotides line up with TRBD1. The germline gives CDR1 KGHDR, CDR2 SFDVKD. CDR3 length equals 15 residues. For the CDR3, the DNA is TGTGTCACCAGTGGTTCCGGGACAGGGAGTGACATTCAGTACTTC. Translated: CVTSGSGTGSDIQYF.

The V call is TRBV7-2, the J call TRBJ1-5; D ambiguous. Deletions cut 4 bases from V and 0 bases from J, with 10 bases between. From germline, CDR1 is SGHTA and CDR2 FQGNSA. The CDR3 is 15 residues long. This CDR3 reads CASSSHIVSNQPQHF. The CDR3 DNA sequence: TGTGCCAGCAGCTCCCACATAGTTAGCAATCAGCCCCAGCATTTT.

This chain joins TRBV2 and TRBJ2-2; a possible D gene is TRBD2 (5 bases). V was trimmed by 7 bases and J by 3 bases, leaving 12 bases between them. The CDR3 length is 14 residues. The germline CDR1 and CDR2 sequences are SNHLY and FYNNEI. CDR3 protein: CASISDWYTGELFF. The DNA of the CDR3 is TGTGCCAGCATTTCGGACTGGTACACCGGGGAGCTGTTTTTT.

The chain carries TRBV30 and TRBJ2-1; TRBD2 is a possible D gene (6 bases). V was trimmed by 0 bases and J by 4 bases, leaving 19 bases between them. Germline V lookup: CDR1 GTSNPN, CDR2 SVGIG (reference sequence). The CDR3 consists of 17 residues. In nucleotides, the CDR3 is TGTGCCTGGAGTGTACCTTCACTAGCTTCCTCTTACAATGAGCAGTTCTTC. Translation gives CAWSVPSLASSYNEQFF.

This clonotype was detected a few times. The chain is built from TRBV13 and TRBJ2-4; 8 bases are shared with TRBD2. The ends lost 5 bases at V and 5 bases at J; junction bases unmatched: 8. The germline V gene has CDR1 PRHDT and CDR2 FYEKMQ (reference sequence). CDR3 length equals 15 residues. CDR3 bases: TGTGCCAGCAGCCCAAGGACTAGCCCCGAAAACATTCAGTACTTC. Translated, it gives CASSPRTSPENIQYF. The full variable domain, rest sourced from reference TRBV13 and TRBJ2-4, is AAGVIQSPRHLIKEKRETATLKCYPIPRHDTVYWYQQGPGQDPQFLISFYEKMQSDKGSIPDRFSAQQFSDYHSELNMSSLELGDSALYFCASSPRTSPENIQYFGAGTRLSVL.

The chain carries TRBV7-9 and TRBJ1-1, with D possibly matching TRBD1 (5 bases). V lost 6 bases to trimming and J lost 5 bases, with 19 bases between them. CDR1 SEHNR and CDR2 FQNEAQ come from the germline V gene (reference sequence). The CDR3 runs to 15 residues. CDR3 loop: CASRSVGNGGTEAFF. DNA of the CDR3: TGTGCCAGCAGATCCGTGGGCAACGGGGGAACTGAAGCTTTCTTT.

The genes are TRBV30 and TRBJ1-2; a possible D gene is TRBD1 (5 bases). V shed 5 bases and J shed 4 bases, with 8 bases lying between them. The germline V gene has CDR1 GTSNPN and CDR2 SVGIG (reference sequence). The CDR3 length is 11 residues. This CDR3 reads CAWGTGYGYTF. The CDR3 DNA is TGTGCCTGGGGGACGGGCTATGGCTACACCTTC.

This clonotype was seen more than once but under ten times. The rearrangement joins TRBV10-3 to TRBJ2-2; 11 bases fit TRBD2. Losses at the gene ends were 8 bases for V and 5 bases for J; bases not matched to a gene: 13. CDR1 and CDR2 from the germline V gene are ENHRY and SYGVKD. This CDR3 spans 17 amino acids. In DNA form, the CDR3 reads TGTGCCATCGGGGCTAGCGGGGGGCCGATGGGTACCGGGGAGCTGTTTTTT. Translation gives CAIGASGGPMGTGELFF.

This clonotype was recorded a few times. This chain joins TRBV28 and TRBJ2-1; TRBD2 matches 11 bases. The V segment lost 6 bases and the J segment 6 bases; nucleotides outside the gene matches: 7. The germline V gene encodes CDR1 MDHEN and CDR2 SYDVKM. This CDR3 region has 15 residues. The CDR3 nucleotides are TGTGCCAGCAGCCATATAGCGGGGGGGATCAATGAGCAGTTCTTC. It specifies CASSHIAGGINEQFF.

The chain couples TRBV28 to TRBJ2-7; perhaps D is TRBD1 or TRBD2 (7 bases each). The closer fit of TRBJ2-4 to the DNA end suggests the J call may be wrong. This CDR3 is built from 16 residues. Germline assignment: CDR1 MDHEN and CDR2 SYDVKM. The chain's CDR3 is CASSPGGGGVPNIQYF. As DNA, the CDR3 is TGTGCCAGCAGTCCGGGGGGAGGGGGCGTCCCAAACATTCAGTACTTC.

This clonotype was observed once. The V gene is TRBV2, the J gene TRBJ2-5; perhaps TRBD2 as D (5 bases). The J call may be faulty, since TRBJ2-7 better matches the DNA end. The germline V gene encodes CDR1 SNHLY and CDR2 FYNNEI. The CDR3 totals 16 residues. CDR3: CAGSSPAADVNYEQYF. DNA of the CDR3: TGTGCCGGCTCTTCCCCGGCAGCGGACGTTAACTACGAGCAGTACTTC.

The chain uses TRBV27 and TRBJ1-2, with TRBD1 as a possible D gene (6 bases). This CDR3 is 15 amino acids long. Germline assignment: CDR1 MNHEY and CDR2 SMNVEV (reference sequence). Trimming pared 5 bases from V and 7 bases from J, leaving 20 bases between. CDR3 DNA: TGTGCCAGCAGTCTTACAGGGTTTCTAACGGGTGGCTACACCTTC. The encoded protein is CASSLTGFLTGGYTF.